A selection of T cell receptor beta chains follows, all from one sample in a study of blood T cell repertoires in COVID-19. The assay was immunoSEQ multiplex PCR, and TCRdb's table has in-frame clones only and misses some. The data show about 130,000 clones, around 82% seen once. The sample was peripheral blood. All receptors derive from a woman under 40 who had recovered from COVID-19. CDR3s include the opening cysteine and the closing phenylalanine or tryptophan. D genes are given only for firm matches. Part of the rows lack a size; the others show once, few, many or a class for expanded clones.

-	TRBV30	TRBJ1-5	-	CAWSVGHYSNQPQHF	TGTGCCTGGAGTGTAGGACACTATAGCAATCAGCCCCAGCATTTT
-	TRBV5-8	TRBJ1-5	-	CASSLGQVGNQPQHF	TGTGCCAGCAGCTTGGGACAGGTGGGCAATCAGCCCCAGCATTTT
-	TRBV11-2	TRBJ2-3	once	CASSSPSPDTQYF	TGTGCCAGCAGCTCTCCCTCCCCAGATACGCAGTATTTT
-	TRBV2	TRBJ2-5	few	CAGGTLQETQYF	TGTGCCGGCGGGACTTTGCAAGAGACCCAGTACTTC
-	TRBV11-2	TRBJ2-7	-	CASSLTGLHYEQYF	TGTGCCAGCAGCTTGACCGGACTACACTACGAGCAGTACTTC
TRBD2	TRBV4-2	TRBJ2-3	-	CASGWTSGSEVDTQYF	TGTGCCAGCGGTTGGACTAGCGGGAGTGAAGTAGATACGCAGTATTTT
-	TRBV6-2/TRBV6-3	TRBJ2-3	many	CASSYSGEGTDTQYF	TGTGCCAGCAGTTACTCTGGCGAGGGCACAGATACGCAGTATTTT
-	TRBV5-1	TRBJ1-2	-	CVSSLGTGNGYTF	TGCGTCAGCAGCTTAGGAACAGGGAATGGCTACACCTTC
-	TRBV12-3/TRBV12-4	TRBJ2-1	-	CASSLSKSEQFF	TGTGCCAGCAGTTTAAGCAAGTCTGAGCAGTTCTTC
-	TRBV7-8	TRBJ2-7	-	CASSLGLTRDEDEQYF	TGTGCCAGCAGCTTAGGTCTTACACGCGACGAGGACGAGCAGTACTTC
-	TRBV28	TRBJ1-2	few	CASCYRNYGYTF	TGTGCCAGCTGTTACAGGAATTATGGCTACACCTTC
TRBD1	TRBV19	TRBJ2-7	-	CASQPDRGYEQYF	TGTGCCAGTCAGCCGGACAGGGGTTACGAGCAGTACTTC
-	TRBV6-6	TRBJ1-1	-	CASSPERDRNTEAFF	TGTGCCAGCAGCCCCGAGCGGGATCGGAACACTGAAGCTTTCTTT
TRBD1	TRBV5-1	TRBJ1-2	-	CASSLIQGAYGYTF	TGCGCCAGCAGCTTGATTCAGGGGGCCTATGGCTACACCTTC
TRBD2	TRBV18	TRBJ2-1	-	CASLGLVTRNEQFF	TGTGCCAGCCTCGGACTAGTGACTCGCAATGAGCAGTTCTTC
-	TRBV19	TRBJ1-1	once	CASADKTTIAFF	TGTGCCAGCGCCGACAAGACTACGATAGCTTTCTTT
TRBD2	TRBV2	TRBJ2-1	once	CASSLAGGSNEQFF	TGTGCCAGCAGTCTAGCGGGGGGGAGCAATGAGCAGTTCTTC